The source of this T cell receptor beta chain is a study of CD8+CD57+ T cells in acquired aplastic anemia. The template for TCR beta VDJ and CDR3 sequence profiling was genomic DNA. TCRdb reanalysed the reads using MiXCR and keeps one entry per CDR3 protein. This sample yields about 200,000 distinct CDR3 sequences, of which 65% are seen a single time; about 60% belongs to the top ten. This clonotype was seen a handful of times. The CDR3 sequence is 12 residues long. V lost 6 bases to trimming and J lost 4 bases; unmatched junction nucleotides: 2. The authors sequenced patients whose flow cytometry had shown CD8+CD57+ cell expansion. Blood sampling was performed on the patients, and none of them had received therapy by then.

This clonotype originated in a human donor with aplastic anemia. J is TRBJ1-2 and V is TRBV12-3 or TRBV12-4; 7 nucleotides agree with TRBD1. The sequenced sample consisted of sorted CD4+, CD8+, or CD8+CD57+ T cells (not recorded which) from PBMCs. Written as DNA, the CDR3 is TGTGCCAGCAGCGGACAGGTCTATGGCTACACCTTC. Protein product: CASSGQVYGYTF.